These T cell receptor beta chains were read from a single sample in a study of blood T cell repertoires in COVID-19. Assay: immunoSEQ multiplex PCR; the TCRdb copy retains only in-frame clones and omits some. This sample has hundreds of thousands of clones; 88% occur once, and the top ten carry over 9.5%. The sequencing sample was made of peripheral blood. The receptors stem from a woman between 50 and 59 years old with COVID-19, enrolled during active disease. Each CDR3 is given with its conserved first and last residue. The D gene is left open where the match is weak. Rows may omit the clone size; those that give it use once, few, many or a size class.

cdr3_nt cdr3_aa j_call clone_size d_call v_call
TGTGCCAGCAGCACCGGACAGGAGAGCTACAATGAGCAGTTCTTC CASSTGQESYNEQFF TRBJ2-1 . TRBD1 TRBV11-2
TGTGCCAGCTCAACGGACAGGGGGCCGGGAAACACCATATATTTT CASSTDRGPGNTIYF TRBJ1-3 . TRBD1 TRBV18
TGTGCCAGCTCGAGGGGAGGGCTTAGCAATCAGCCCCAGCATTTT CASSRGGLSNQPQHF TRBJ1-5 . . TRBV2
TGTGCCAGCAGCGTCAAAACAGGGGGCACTGAAGCTTTCTTT CASSVKTGGTEAFF TRBJ1-1 . TRBD1 TRBV9
TGTGCCAGCAGTGGAGGGACAGTCGATCAGCCCCAGCATTTT CASSGGTVDQPQHF TRBJ1-5 . TRBD1 TRBV25-1
TGTGCCAGCAGCGTAGGGGGGGTCATGAACACTGAAGCTTTCTTT CASSVGGVMNTEAFF TRBJ1-1 . . TRBV9
TGTGCCAGCAGCCGACGGGTAGAGGACACCATATATTTT CASSRRVEDTIYF TRBJ1-3 . . TRBV6-5
TGTGCCAGCAGTCGAAGGACAGGACAGAACTACAATGAGCAGTTCTTC CASSRRTGQNYNEQFF TRBJ2-1 . TRBD1 TRBV11-3
TGTGCCAGCAGCGTAAACGGGGATGCGGGTCAGCCCCAGCATTTT CASSVNGDAGQPQHF TRBJ1-5 . . TRBV9
TGTGCCCTCTTGGGTTCAGCGGGGTACAATGAGCAGTTCTTC CALLGSAGYNEQFF TRBJ2-1 . TRBD2 TRBV30
TGTGCCAGCACGGGTACGGCCTGGGATGAGCAGTTCTTC CASTGTAWDEQFF TRBJ2-1 . . TRBV6-5
TGTGCCAGCAGCCCCCGACAGGGGGCGCGAGATACGCAGTATTTT CASSPRQGARDTQYF TRBJ2-3 once TRBD1 TRBV9
TGTGCTAGTGGTTTGGTACTAAGGTTGAGCGTCCGTGAAGCCCCCGAGGGGGACAATGAGCAGTTCTTC CASGLVLRLSVREAPEGDNEQFF TRBJ2-1 many . TRBV12-5
TGTGCCACCCAAGTTCGGACAGGGTCGAATGAGCAGTTCTTC CATQVRTGSNEQFF TRBJ2-1 once TRBD1 TRBV24-1
TGTGCCAGCAGCGTCGCCGTCCACCTCGACTCGACTAGCGGGTTCACAGATACGCAGTATTTT CASSVAVHLDSTSGFTDTQYF TRBJ2-3 . TRBD2 TRBV28
TGTGCCAGCAGCTTGGATCTAGCGACCGGGGAGCTGTTTTTT CASSLDLATGELFF TRBJ2-2 . . TRBV5-4
TGTGCCAGCAGTCCCAGCGGAGGGATCAACACCGGGGAGCTGTTTTTT CASSPSGGINTGELFF TRBJ2-2 . . TRBV27
TGTGCCAGCAGCTTATACTACGAGCAGTACTTC CASSLYYEQYF TRBJ2-7 . . TRBV7-9
TGCGCCAGCAGCCAAGTTTACAGGAGGAACACTGAAGCTTTCTTT CASSQVYRRNTEAFF TRBJ1-1 once . TRBV4-1
TGCGCCTCGGGGGAGCCCCAGCATTTT CASGEPQHF TRBJ1-5 . . TRBV10-2
TGTGCCAGCAGCTTAGTCACGGGAGCACGGCCTGAAGCTTTCTTT CASSLVTGARPEAFF TRBJ1-1 once . TRBV7-8
TGTGCCAGCTCGACAGGGGAGCGATATCAGCCCCAGCATTTT CASSTGERYQPQHF TRBJ1-5 few TRBD1 TRBV28
TGTGCCAGCTCGCGGGGACAGGAGGAAAAACTGTTTTTT CASSRGQEEKLFF TRBJ1-4 . TRBD1 TRBV18
TGTGCCAGCAGCCAGCCGGGACAGGGGGGCTATGGCTACACCTTC CASSQPGQGGYGYTF TRBJ1-2 once TRBD1 TRBV11-1
TGCGCCAGCAGCTTGGAGACAGGGAGGACTGAAGCTTTCTTT CASSLETGRTEAFF TRBJ1-1 . TRBD1 TRBV5-1
TGCGCCAGCAGCTCAGGGGGATTGAACACTGAAGCTTTCTTT CASSSGGLNTEAFF TRBJ1-1 . TRBD1 TRBV4-1
TGCGCCAGCAGCCAAGGCAGCCTCCGGGGGAAAGAAAAACTGTTTTTT CASSQGSLRGKEKLFF TRBJ1-4 . . TRBV4-1
TGTGCCAGCAGCTTGGCCGGGGGGATTTACGAGCAGTACTTC CASSLAGGIYEQYF TRBJ2-7 . TRBD2 TRBV5-6
TGTGCCAGCAGCTTAGATCTCAGGGGCCGGAATTCACCCCTCCACTTT CASSLDLRGRNSPLHF TRBJ1-6 . . TRBV11-2
TGTGCCAGCAGCCCCCTAGCGGGGGGCCCCACAGATACGCAGTATTTT CASSPLAGGPTDTQYF TRBJ2-3 . TRBD2 TRBV3-1/TRBV3-2
TGTGCCTGGAGTGTACAAAATGAAAAACTGTTTTTT CAWSVQNEKLFF TRBJ1-4 . . TRBV30
TGTGCCAGCAGTGAACTAGGCAGGCCTTCCCGGGGTCCCGGGCAGTACTTC CASSELGRPSRGPGQYF TRBJ2-7 . . TRBV2
TGTGCCAGCAGCTCGAGGGCAGTGCTCCACGAGCAGTACTTC CASSSRAVLHEQYF TRBJ2-7 . . TRBV7-9
TGTGCCAGCAGGGGACAGGGGATATTCGATGAGCAGTTCTTC CASRGQGIFDEQFF TRBJ2-1 . TRBD1 TRBV28
TGTGCCAGCAGTTACATAGCCCCCTACAATGAGCAGTTCTTC CASSYIAPYNEQFF TRBJ2-1 . . TRBV6-2/TRBV6-3
TGTGCCAGCAGTGTCGGGGGGTGGGATGAGCAGTTCTTC CASSVGGWDEQFF TRBJ2-1 . TRBD2 TRBV2
TGTGCCAGCAGTCTTGCAGGGACAGATACGCAGTATTTT CASSLAGTDTQYF TRBJ2-3 . . TRBV5-5
TGCGCCAGCAGCCAAGCTACTAGCGGGGGTTCAGATACGCAGTATTTT CASSQATSGGSDTQYF TRBJ2-3 . TRBD2 TRBV4-1
TGTGCCAGCAGCCAAGATGGGACAGGGGCCCAGGAGCAGTACTTC CASSQDGTGAQEQYF TRBJ2-7 . TRBD1 TRBV3-1/TRBV3-2
TGTGCCAGCTCACCCGACATGTCACAGGGTGGCTACACCTTC CASSPDMSQGGYTF TRBJ1-2 few . TRBV18
TGTGCCAGTAGTACCCGACTCTCTGGGGCCAACGTCCTGACTTTC CASSTRLSGANVLTF TRBJ2-6 . . TRBV19
TGTGCCAGCACCGGGACAGGGGTGAGCACTGAAGCTTTCTTT CASTGTGVSTEAFF TRBJ1-1 . TRBD1 TRBV5-6
TGCGCCAGCAGCCAAGCGCATCAAGGGGCGTACGGCTACACCTTC CASSQAHQGAYGYTF TRBJ1-2 . . TRBV4-1
TGTGCCAGCAGTGAAGCGACAGGGTCGGATACGCAGTATTTT CASSEATGSDTQYF TRBJ2-3 . TRBD1 TRBV6-1
TGTGCCTGGAGTCTCGGGGATACGCAGTATTTT CAWSLGDTQYF TRBJ2-3 . . TRBV30
TGTGCCAGCTTTCGGACAGGGGACACTGAAGCTTTCTTT CASFRTGDTEAFF TRBJ1-1 . TRBD1 TRBV28
TGTGCCAGCAGCCCCCTGGTGAGGGGGTTATGGAATGAGCAGTTCTTC CASSPLVRGLWNEQFF TRBJ2-1 . . TRBV3-1/TRBV3-2
TGTGCCATCAGTGGGACTAAGAACACTGAAGCTTTCTTT CAISGTKNTEAFF TRBJ1-1 . . TRBV10-3
TGTGCCACCTCCCCTGGACAGGGGCTCGCAGATACGCAGTATTTT CATSPGQGLADTQYF TRBJ2-3 . TRBD1 TRBV24-1
TGTGCCAGCACCCGACCCGGACAGGGGATCGACGAGCAGTACTTC CASTRPGQGIDEQYF TRBJ2-7 . TRBD1 TRBV5-6